The 13 T cell receptor beta chains given below trace back to one sample, sequenced in a study of T cells in Graves' hyperthyroidism and ophthalmopathy. Amplification of TCR beta CDR3 regions was performed using RNA transcripts as template. First-round RT-PCR with HTBI primers amplified the TCR CDR3 region. TCRdb passed the multiplex PCR reads through MiXCR, listing each CDR3 protein once. The sample yields approximately 610,000 distinct CDR3 sequences, approximately 15% seen once. Sequencing input: blood. Every receptor here comes from a woman in her 40s with Graves' ophthalmopathy.

V usage is TRBV27 and J usage is TRBJ1-2, with a tentative D call TRBD1 (6 bases). V was cut by 2 bases and J by 3 bases, with 19 bases left in between. This CDR3 spans 17 amino acids. Germline CDR1 reads MNHEY; CDR2 reads SMNVEV (reference sequence). This CDR3 is CASSLRGPYEQYYGYTF. The CDR3 DNA is TGTGCCAGCAGTTTACGGGGGCCCTACGAGCAGTACTATGGCTACACCTTC.

There are many counts of this clonotype. The gene calls are TRBV6-1 and TRBJ2-6; 11 nucleotides line up with TRBD1. CDR3 length: 16 residues. CDR1 and CDR2 from the germline V gene are MNHNS and SASEGT. V shed 4 bases and J 2 bases; nucleotides not matched to a gene: 1. Here the CDR3 DNA reads TGTGCCAGCAGTGGGGGACAGGGGGCTGGGGCCAACGTCCTGACTTTC. Translated, it gives CASSGGQGAGANVLTF.

V is TRBV28 and J is TRBJ2-5, with 8 bases that match TRBD1. V lost 3 bases and J lost 1; bases outside the gene matches: 10. Looked up from germline, CDR1 is MDHEN and CDR2 is SYDVKM. This CDR3 region has 17 residues. CDR3 coding DNA: TGTGCCAGCAGTTTTGTGGGACAGGCGAAATCCCAAGAGACCCAGTACTTC. Its protein is CASSFVGQAKSQETQYF.

This clonotype was recorded at least ten times. Here the CDR3 DNA reads TGTGCCAGCAGCGTAGGACTAGCGGGAGGGTCAGATACGCAGTATTTT. Protein product: CASSVGLAGGSDTQYF. The chain combines TRBV9 with TRBJ2-3, with 14 bases matching TRBD2. V was pared by 0 bases and J by 4 bases, with 1 base of the junction left unmatched. CDR1 and CDR2 from the germline V gene are SGDLS and YYNGEE. CDR3 length: 16 residues.

At least ten counts were recorded for this clonotype. The genes are TRBV2 and TRBJ2-7; possible D gene TRBD1, 6 bases. The germline V gene encodes CDR1 SNHLY and CDR2 FYNNEI. The CDR3 consists of 11 residues. The V gene lost 7 bases and the J gene lost 12 bases, with 16 bases spanning the gap. Here the CDR3 DNA reads TGTGCCAGCACCCAGGGGTCTGAGGGGTACTTC. It codes for CASTQGSEGYF.

This clonotype was detected a few times. The J gene is TRBJ2-1, the V gene TRBV28, with D perhaps TRBD2 (5 bases). V shed 7 bases and J shed 3 bases, with 10 bases lying between them. The CDR3 has 13 residues. Per germline, CDR1 MDHEN and CDR2 SYDVKM. CDR3 region: CASTPGVYNEQFF. The DNA of the CDR3 is TGTGCCAGCACCCCCGGGGTCTACAATGAGCAGTTCTTC.

The chain uses TRBV12-3 or TRBV12-4 and TRBJ1-2; no definite D call. Trimming stripped 3 bases from V and 4 bases from J, with 12 bases between. The CDR3 runs 14 residues. CDR3 in DNA: TGTGCCAGCAGTTTCGGTCGAAGGCCCTATGGCTACACCTTC. Translation gives CASSFGRRPYGYTF.

This clonotype was recorded at least ten times. The chain couples TRBV12-3 or TRBV12-4 to TRBJ1-2; 8 nucleotides match TRBD1. Losses at the gene ends were 5 bases for V and 9 bases for J; bases not matched to a gene: 14. CDR3 length: 15 amino acids. CDR3 nucleotide sequence: TGTGCCAGCAGTCCGTCTTTACCGGGACAGGATAGCTACACCTTC. This gives the protein CASSPSLPGQDSYTF.

This clonotype has at least ten counts. The genes are TRBV2 and TRBJ2-5, with 11 bases identical to TRBD2. This CDR3 contains 14 residues. The V and J ends lost 6 bases and 4 bases, in that order; junction bases with no gene match: 4. Germline-derived CDR1 and CDR2 are SNHLY and FYNNEI. The CDR3: CASRGGLAGETQYF. DNA of the CDR3: TGTGCCAGCAGGGGCGGACTAGCGGGAGAGACCCAGTACTTC.

This clonotype has more than one count but fewer than ten. This chain connects TRBV12-3 or TRBV12-4 to TRBJ1-6; D not resolved. With 2 bases removed from V and 10 bases from J, the gap between germline ends came to 12 bases. The CDR3 has 14 residues. CDR3 in amino acids: CASSLLDLKSPLHF. Here the CDR3 DNA reads TGTGCCAGCAGTTTACTGGACCTCAAGTCACCCCTCCACTTT.

The sample holds many counts of this clonotype. The CDR3, as DNA: TGTGCCAGCAGAAGTTACTCGCCAGAGGGGGAGCAGTACTTC. Translating it yields CASRSYSPEGEQYF. The chain is built from TRBV27 and TRBJ2-7; D is perhaps TRBD1 or TRBD2 (5 bases each). The CDR3 is 14 residues long. Germline CDR1 reads MNHEY; CDR2 reads SMNVEV (reference sequence). Trimming removed 6 bases from V and 7 bases from J, with 19 bases in between.

This clonotype was seen only a few times. The chain's CDR3 is CASSSAVNNEQFF. Written as DNA, the CDR3 is TGCGCCAGCAGCTCGGCCGTGAACAATGAGCAGTTCTTC. The rearrangement uses TRBV5-1 and TRBJ2-1; D unresolved. Germline V CDR1 and CDR2: SGHRS, YFSETQ. The germline V and J ends were trimmed by 3 bases and 5 bases, with 9 bases remaining between them. The CDR3 is 13 amino acids.

The rearrangement joins TRBV29-1 to TRBJ2-5; D unresolved. Trimming took 4 bases from V and 5 from J, leaving 11 bases between them. Germline V lookup: CDR1 SQVTM, CDR2 ANQGSEA. The CDR3 runs 12 residues. The CDR3 DNA reads as TGCAGCGTTGGCGGCGTACTCGAGACCCAGTACTTC. Translated, it gives CSVGGVLETQYF.